This T cell receptor beta chain was captured in a study of T cells after yellow fever vaccination. Study-wide points: Post-booster repertoires again held most primary-vaccination clones (roughly 96% CD4, 85% to 90% CD8).

Remarks on this clonotype: Its specificity is not known.

CDR3 size: 15 residues. V lost 2 bases, J lost 4 bases, and 14 bases lay in between. TCRdb processed the 5' RACE reads anew with MiXCR; each CDR3 protein has one entry. The top ten clones hold approximately 16% of a sample with nearly 350,000 distinct CDR3 sequences, roughly 8.3% of them seen once. The receptor was derived from a man younger than 30 who received the YFV17D yellow fever vaccine. The sample in question was PBMCs, obtained around 45 days after the first yellow fever vaccination. This chain links TRBV12-3 or TRBV12-4 with TRBJ2-5; D not certain. CDR3 in amino acids: CASSLHLLGSETQYF. The DNA of the CDR3 is TGTGCCAGCAGTTTACATCTACTGGGGTCAGAGACCCAGTACTTC.